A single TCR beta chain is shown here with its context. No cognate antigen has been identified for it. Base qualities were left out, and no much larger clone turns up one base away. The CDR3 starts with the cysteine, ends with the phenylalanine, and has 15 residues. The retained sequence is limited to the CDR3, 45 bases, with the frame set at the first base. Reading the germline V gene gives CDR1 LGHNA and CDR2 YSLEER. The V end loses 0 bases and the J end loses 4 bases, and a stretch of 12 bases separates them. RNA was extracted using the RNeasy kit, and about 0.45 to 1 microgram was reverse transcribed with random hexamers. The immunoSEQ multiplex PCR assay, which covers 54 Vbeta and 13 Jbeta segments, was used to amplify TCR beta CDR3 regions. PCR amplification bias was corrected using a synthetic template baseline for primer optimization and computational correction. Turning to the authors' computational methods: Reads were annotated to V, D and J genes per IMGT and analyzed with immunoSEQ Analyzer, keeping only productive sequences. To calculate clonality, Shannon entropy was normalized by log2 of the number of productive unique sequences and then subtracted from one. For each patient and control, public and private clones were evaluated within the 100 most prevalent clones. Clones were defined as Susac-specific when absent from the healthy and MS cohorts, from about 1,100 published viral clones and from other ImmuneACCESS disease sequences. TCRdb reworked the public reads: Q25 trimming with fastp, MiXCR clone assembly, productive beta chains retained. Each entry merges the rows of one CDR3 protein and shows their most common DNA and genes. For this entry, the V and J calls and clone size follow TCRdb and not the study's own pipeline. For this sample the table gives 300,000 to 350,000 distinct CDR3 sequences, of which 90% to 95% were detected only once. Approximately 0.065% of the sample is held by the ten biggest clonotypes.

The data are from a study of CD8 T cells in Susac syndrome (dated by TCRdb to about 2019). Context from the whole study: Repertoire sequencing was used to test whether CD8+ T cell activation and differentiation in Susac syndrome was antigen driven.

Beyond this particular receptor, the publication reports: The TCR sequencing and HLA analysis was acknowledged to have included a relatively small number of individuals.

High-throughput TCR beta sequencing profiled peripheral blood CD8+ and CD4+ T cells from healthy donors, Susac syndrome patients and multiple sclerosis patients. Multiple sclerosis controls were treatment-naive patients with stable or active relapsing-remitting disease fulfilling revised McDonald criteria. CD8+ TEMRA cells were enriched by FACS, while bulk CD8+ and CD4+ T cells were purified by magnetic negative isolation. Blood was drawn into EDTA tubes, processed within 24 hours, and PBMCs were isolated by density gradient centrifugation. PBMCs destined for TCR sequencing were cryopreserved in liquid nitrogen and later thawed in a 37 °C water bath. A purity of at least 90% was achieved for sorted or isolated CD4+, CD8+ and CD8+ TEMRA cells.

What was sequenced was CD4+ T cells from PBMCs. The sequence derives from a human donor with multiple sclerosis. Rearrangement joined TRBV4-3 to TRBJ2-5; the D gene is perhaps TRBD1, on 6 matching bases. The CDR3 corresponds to CASSQEEQGTETQYF. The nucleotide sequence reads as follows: TGCGCCAGCAGCCAAGAGGAACAGGGAACAGAGACCCAGTACTTC.